A selection of T cell receptor beta chains follows, all from one sample in a study of blood T cell repertoires in COVID-19. Sequenced by immunoSEQ multiplex PCR; TCRdb stores in-frame clones only, minus some. The profile shows 350,000 to 450,000 clones, 75% to 90% of them singletons. The sample comprised PBMCs or T cells enriched from blood (not recorded which). The receptors derive from a man aged 25-45 years who had recovered from COVID-19. Each CDR3 is given with its conserved first and last residue. A D gene is named only where the DNA matches it firmly. Rows give clone size only sometimes, using once, few, many, or a class for an expanded clone.

>TRBD2|.|TRBJ2-1|TRBV2
CASSLLARGEQFF
TGTGCCAGCAGTTTACTAGCGAGAGGGGAGCAGTTCTTC
>TRBD2|.|TRBJ2-7|TRBV27
CASSLGLAGVGEQYF
TGTGCCAGCAGTTTGGGACTAGCGGGAGTAGGGGAGCAGTACTTC
>.|.|TRBJ2-1|TRBV5-1
CASSLGGSKWFF
TGCGCCAGCAGCTTGGGGGGCAGTAAGTGGTTCTTC
>.|.|TRBJ1-6|TRBV27
CASSLIAGADSPLHF
TGTGCCAGCAGTTTAATAGCGGGGGCGGATTCACCCCTCCACTTT
>TRBD1|.|TRBJ1-2|TRBV28
CASRLTGGLYYGYTF
TGTGCCAGCAGATTGACAGGGGGCCTCTACTATGGCTACACCTTC
>TRBD2|.|TRBJ2-2|TRBV6-1
CASSDRLAGYTGELFF
TGTGCCAGCAGTGACAGACTAGCGGGCTACACCGGGGAGCTGTTTTTT
>.|.|TRBJ2-5|TRBV10-2
CASLARRQGPLYQETQYF
TGCGCCAGTCTAGCCCGTCGCCAGGGGCCACTGTACCAAGAGACCCAGTACTTC
>.|.|TRBJ2-2|TRBV27
CASTSLSTGELFF
TGTGCCAGCACCTCCCTATCGACAGGCGAGCTGTTTTTT
>.|.|TRBJ2-7|TRBV19
CASISITTPYEQYF
TGTGCCAGTATCTCAATAACTACCCCCTACGAGCAGTACTTC
>.|few|TRBJ1-2|TRBV6-5
CASAPQTYGYTF
TGTGCCAGCGCCCCACAAACCTATGGCTACACCTTC
>.|.|TRBJ2-6|TRBV5-1
CASSSPDREYGANVLTF
TGCGCCAGCAGCTCCCCTGATCGGGAATATGGGGCCAACGTCCTGACTTTC
>TRBD2|.|TRBJ2-7|TRBV29-1
CSVDGLAGSYEQYF
TGCAGCGTTGACGGACTAGCGGGGTCCTACGAGCAGTACTTC
>.|.|TRBJ2-3|TRBV27
CASSLGLASTDTQYF
TGTGCCAGCAGTTTAGGGCTAGCGAGCACAGATACGCAGTATTTT
>.|few|TRBJ1-1|TRBV5-4
CASSRRQMNTEAFF
TGTGCCAGCAGCCGAAGACAGATGAACACTGAAGCTTTCTTT
>.|.|TRBJ2-7|TRBV5-8
CASSLDRSEQYF
TGTGCCAGCAGCTTGGACCGGAGCGAGCAGTACTTC
>TRBD2|.|TRBJ2-3|TRBV5-1
CASSATSGPLFTQYF
TGCGCCAGCAGCGCCACTAGCGGACCACTTTTTACGCAGTATTTT
>TRBD2|.|TRBJ2-1|TRBV30
CAWNRLAGYNEQFF
TGTGCCTGGAATAGACTAGCGGGGTACAATGAGCAGTTCTTC
>TRBD1|once|TRBJ1-3|TRBV18
CASSPQSTRLGQLYF
TGTGCCAGCTCACCTCAATCTACGCGGTTGGGACAGCTATATTTT
>TRBD1|.|TRBJ1-4|TRBV2
CASSEGTGVDEKLFF
TGTGCCAGCAGTGAGGGGACAGGGGTGGATGAAAAACTGTTTTTT
>.|.|TRBJ2-7|TRBV5-5
CASSLASVTYEQYF
TGTGCCAGCAGCTTGGCTAGCGTCACCTACGAGCAGTACTTC
>.|.|TRBJ1-1|TRBV5-1
CASSLQGGYEAFF
TGCGCCAGCAGCTTACAGGGCGGGTATGAAGCTTTCTTT
>.|once|TRBJ2-2|TRBV12-3/TRBV12-4
CANGTPNTGELFF
TGTGCCAACGGGACACCGAACACCGGGGAGCTGTTTTTT
>.|.|TRBJ1-5|TRBV19
CATDLRGRDQPQHF
TGTGCCACCGACCTCCGGGGGAGGGATCAGCCCCAGCATTTT
>.|.|TRBJ2-7|TRBV4-2
CASSRTTGSYEQYF
TGTGCCAGCAGCCGTACCACAGGGTCCTACGAGCAGTACTTC
>.|.|TRBJ2-7|TRBV4-2
CASSQGAGDYEQYF
TGTGCCAGCAGCCAAGGGGCAGGGGACTACGAGCAGTACTTC
>TRBD1|.|TRBJ1-3|TRBV19
CASSILGQSNSGNTIYF
TGTGCCAGTAGTATTCTGGGACAGTCAAACTCTGGAAACACCATATATTTT
>.|.|TRBJ2-5|TRBV5-1
CASSVSSQETQYF
TGCGCCAGCAGCGTCTCTAGTCAAGAGACCCAGTACTTC
>TRBD2|once|TRBJ2-3|TRBV4-1
CASSQELAGGVDTQYF
TGCGCCAGCAGCCAAGAGCTAGCGGGAGGTGTAGATACGCAGTATTTT
>TRBD2|.|TRBJ2-3|TRBV24-1
CATSSGLAEGGGDTQYF
TGTGCCACCAGTTCTGGACTAGCGGAAGGTGGTGGGGATACGCAGTATTTT
>.|.|TRBJ2-7|TRBV6-5
CASSPTDSVVAEQYF
TGTGCCAGCAGTCCCACCGATAGCGTCGTTGCCGAGCAGTACTTC
>.|.|TRBJ1-1|TRBV5-1
CASSLRQENTEAFF
TGCGCCAGCAGCCTGCGACAGGAGAACACTGAAGCTTTCTTT